These T cell receptor beta chains were read from a single sample in a study of CDR3 diversity in severe acne. TCRdb reanalysed the PCR reads using MiXCR and keeps one entry per CDR3 protein. The data hold roughly 100,000 distinct CDR3 sequences, with 45% to 60% observed a single time. The specimen was blood. The receptors stem from a male donor with acne. CDR3s include the opening cysteine and the closing phenylalanine or tryptophan. Fields, in order: clone size, V gene, D gene, J gene, CDR3 protein, CDR3 DNA. A D gene is named only where the DNA matches it firmly. The size entry is marked missing in some rows and otherwise reads once, few, many or a size class.

clone_size: .; v_call: TRBV7-2; d_call: TRBD1; j_call: TRBJ2-7; cdr3_aa: CASKPGQGPYEQYF; cdr3_nt: TGTGCCAGCAAACCGGGACAGGGCCCCTACGAGCAGTACTTC
clone_size: .; v_call: TRBV5-1; d_call: TRBD2; j_call: TRBJ2-5; cdr3_aa: CASSLGRTSGDLRWETQYF; cdr3_nt: TGCGCCAGCAGCTTGGGCAGGACTAGCGGGGACCTCCGGTGGGAGACCCAGTACTTC
clone_size: .; v_call: TRBV2; d_call: .; j_call: TRBJ1-1; cdr3_aa: CASSDPTGNTEAFF; cdr3_nt: TGTGCCAGCAGTGATCCTACAGGGAACACTGAAGCTTTCTTT
clone_size: .; v_call: TRBV25-1; d_call: .; j_call: TRBJ1-5; cdr3_aa: CASSYLRPRPNQPQHF; cdr3_nt: TGTGCCAGCAGTTACCTCAGACCGAGACCCAATCAGCCCCAGCATTTT
clone_size: .; v_call: TRBV14; d_call: .; j_call: TRBJ2-3; cdr3_aa: CASSQDLPGAYFTDTQYF; cdr3_nt: TGTGCCAGCAGCCAAGATCTCCCAGGGGCGTACTTCACAGATACGCAGTATTTT
clone_size: .; v_call: TRBV5-1; d_call: TRBD1; j_call: TRBJ2-5; cdr3_aa: CASSPRTGETQNF; cdr3_nt: TGCGCCAGCAGCCCGAGGACAGGGGAGACCCAGAACTTC
clone_size: .; v_call: TRBV10-3; d_call: .; j_call: TRBJ1-1; cdr3_aa: CAISESADISTEAFF; cdr3_nt: TGTGCCATCAGTGAGTCGGCAGATATAAGCACTGAAGCTTTCTTT
clone_size: many; v_call: TRBV7-8; d_call: TRBD2; j_call: TRBJ2-1; cdr3_aa: CASSLGLAGGWLSEQFF; cdr3_nt: TGTGCCAGCAGCCTCGGACTAGCGGGAGGTTGGCTCAGTGAGCAGTTCTTC
clone_size: many; v_call: TRBV14; d_call: .; j_call: TRBJ2-1; cdr3_aa: CASSQDRVPSDYNEQFF; cdr3_nt: TGTGCCAGCAGCCAAGATCGCGTCCCCTCAGATTACAATGAGCAGTTCTTC
clone_size: few; v_call: TRBV4-2; d_call: TRBD2; j_call: TRBJ2-2; cdr3_aa: CASSQATSGSAGELFF; cdr3_nt: TGTGCCAGCAGCCAAGCGACTAGCGGGAGTGCCGGGGAGCTGTTTTTT
clone_size: many; v_call: TRBV18; d_call: .; j_call: TRBJ1-1; cdr3_aa: CASSPMGETSAEAFF; cdr3_nt: TGTGCCAGCTCACCCATGGGTGAAACTTCGGCCGAAGCTTTCTTT
clone_size: many; v_call: TRBV2; d_call: TRBD2; j_call: TRBJ2-4; cdr3_aa: CASSPRARRKGLWGGKNIQYF; cdr3_nt: TGTGCCAGCAGCCCCCGGGCGCGGAGGAAGGGGCTCTGGGGGGGCAAAAACATTCAGTACTTC
clone_size: once; v_call: TRBV25-1; d_call: .; j_call: TRBJ1-1; cdr3_aa: CASSVAGANTEAFF; cdr3_nt: TGTGCCAGCAGCGTAGCTGGGGCGAACACTGAAGCTTTCTTT
clone_size: few; v_call: TRBV24-1; d_call: TRBD1; j_call: TRBJ1-2; cdr3_aa: CATSDVTGTGDYGYTF; cdr3_nt: TGTGCCACCAGTGATGTAACCGGGACAGGGGACTATGGCTACACCTTC
clone_size: .; v_call: TRBV7-8; d_call: .; j_call: TRBJ2-7; cdr3_aa: CASSLVHEQYF; cdr3_nt: TGTGCCAGCAGCTTAGTGCACGAGCAGTACTTC
clone_size: .; v_call: TRBV15; d_call: TRBD2; j_call: TRBJ2-5; cdr3_aa: CATSRVKGLAGWQETQYF; cdr3_nt: TGTGCCACCAGCAGAGTCAAAGGACTAGCGGGATGGCAAGAGACCCAGTACTTC
clone_size: few; v_call: TRBV10-2; d_call: TRBD2; j_call: TRBJ2-7; cdr3_aa: CASSGPGLAIPEQYF; cdr3_nt: TGCGCCAGCAGTGGACCGGGACTAGCAATCCCCGAGCAGTACTTC
clone_size: .; v_call: TRBV10-2; d_call: .; j_call: TRBJ1-2; cdr3_aa: CASSRLGLGEYGYTF; cdr3_nt: TGCGCCAGCAGCCGCCTAGGGCTGGGAGAATATGGCTACACCTTC
clone_size: .; v_call: TRBV5-4; d_call: .; j_call: TRBJ2-5; cdr3_aa: CASSPDPSGTQYF; cdr3_nt: TGTGCCAGCAGCCCCGACCCCTCGGGGACCCAGTACTTC
clone_size: many; v_call: TRBV29-1; d_call: .; j_call: TRBJ1-6; cdr3_aa: CSVQQGRDSPLHF; cdr3_nt: TGCAGCGTTCAACAGGGTAGGGATTCACCCCTCCACTTT
clone_size: few; v_call: TRBV10-3; d_call: .; j_call: TRBJ1-2; cdr3_aa: CAISGGQNYGYTF; cdr3_nt: TGTGCCATCAGTGGCGGCCAGAACTATGGCTACACCTTC
clone_size: .; v_call: TRBV11-2; d_call: .; j_call: TRBJ2-7; cdr3_aa: CASSSTRGGEQYF; cdr3_nt: TGTGCCAGCAGCTCTACCAGGGGAGGCGAGCAGTACTTC
clone_size: few; v_call: TRBV20-1; d_call: TRBD2; j_call: TRBJ2-1; cdr3_aa: CSASLAGGLYNEQFF; cdr3_nt: TGCAGTGCTAGCTTAGCGGGAGGCCTCTACAATGAGCAGTTCTTC
clone_size: .; v_call: TRBV7-3; d_call: TRBD2; j_call: TRBJ2-7; cdr3_aa: CASSRRGGPGYEQYF; cdr3_nt: TGTGCCAGCAGCCGTAGGGGAGGGCCGGGTTACGAGCAGTACTTC
clone_size: .; v_call: TRBV29-1; d_call: TRBD1; j_call: TRBJ1-2; cdr3_aa: CSVPDSRGQGGYTF; cdr3_nt: TGCAGCGTCCCCGATAGCAGGGGGCAAGGGGGCTACACCTTC
clone_size: .; v_call: TRBV19; d_call: .; j_call: TRBJ2-7; cdr3_aa: CASSPFYICSARAITSGRIYEQYF; cdr3_nt: .
clone_size: few; v_call: TRBV11-2; d_call: TRBD2; j_call: TRBJ2-5; cdr3_aa: CASSLRLAGGQETQYF; cdr3_nt: TGTGCCAGCAGCTTACGACTAGCGGGAGGACAGGAGACCCAGTACTTC
clone_size: .; v_call: TRBV25-1; d_call: .; j_call: TRBJ1-5; cdr3_aa: CASSESQFQPQHF; cdr3_nt: TGTGCCAGCAGTGAGAGCCAGTTTCAGCCCCAGCATTTT
clone_size: few; v_call: TRBV25-1; d_call: .; j_call: TRBJ1-1; cdr3_aa: CASSESGQGPFF; cdr3_nt: TGTGCCAGCAGTGAATCCGGGCAGGGCCCTTTCTTT
clone_size: .; v_call: TRBV7-2; d_call: TRBD2; j_call: TRBJ2-3; cdr3_aa: CASRRAGAYTDTQYF; cdr3_nt: TGTGCCAGCCGGAGAGCGGGAGCGTACACAGATACGCAGTATTTT
clone_size: many; v_call: TRBV7-6; d_call: .; j_call: TRBJ2-3; cdr3_aa: CASSPHTDTQYF; cdr3_nt: TGTGCCAGCAGCCCCCACACAGATACGCAGTATTTT
clone_size: .; v_call: TRBV20-1; d_call: TRBD2; j_call: TRBJ2-1; cdr3_aa: CSALAVYNEQFF; cdr3_nt: TGCAGTGCACTAGCGGTCTACAATGAGCAGTTCTTC
clone_size: .; v_call: TRBV12-3/TRBV12-4; d_call: .; j_call: TRBJ1-2; cdr3_aa: CASSHYRVLNVYGYTF; cdr3_nt: TGTGCCAGCAGTCACTACAGGGTGCTCAACGTCTATGGCTACACCTTC
clone_size: many; v_call: TRBV12-5; d_call: .; j_call: TRBJ2-3; cdr3_aa: CASGTGTVSTDTQYF; cdr3_nt: TGTGCTAGTGGTACCGGGACGGTGAGCACAGATACGCAGTATTTT
clone_size: many; v_call: TRBV7-2; d_call: .; j_call: TRBJ2-2; cdr3_aa: CASSLDWELFF; cdr3_nt: TGTGCCAGCAGCTTAGACTGGGAGCTGTTTTTT